Presented here are 22 T cell receptor beta chains from one specimen sequenced in a study of monozygotic twins with inflammatory bowel disease. TCRdb reanalyzed the 5' RACE reads, giving one entry per CDR3 protein sequence and no DNA. In total, the table holds 310,000 or so distinct CDR3 sequences. Sequencing input: blood. The receptors derive from a human donor with ulcerative colitis or Crohn's disease, or a healthy co-twin of an affected twin (not recorded which).

This chain connects TRBV7-2 to TRBJ1-5; TCRdb's D gene call, TRBD1, goes unchecked for lack of DNA. From germline, CDR1 is SGHTA and CDR2 FQGNSA. The CDR3 has 16 residues. CDR3 protein: CASSLATDRFNQPQHF.

V and J are TRBV12-3 or TRBV12-4 and TRBJ2-1; the D call of TRBD2 rests on TCRdb alone, since no DNA is present to check it. The CDR3 is 14 residues long. The CDR3 reads CASRTSHSYNEQFF.

This chain joins TRBV6-2 or TRBV6-3 and TRBJ1-1; the D gene TCRdb calls, TRBD1, cannot be checked with no DNA. CDR1 and CDR2 (germline): MNHEY, SVGEGT. The CDR3 runs 14 residues. CDR3 region: CASRKDRVRPEAFF.

This sequence joins TRBV5-1 and TRBJ2-6; no DNA is available, so the TRBD2 call from TCRdb remains unchecked. CDR3 length: 16 amino acids. CDR1 is SGHRS and CDR2 is YFSETQ in the germline V gene. The CDR3: CASSPEAGSGANVLTF. The variable domain in full, completed from reference TRBV5-1 and TRBJ2-6, reads KAGVTQTPRYLIKTRGQQVTLSCSPISGHRSVSWYQQTPGQGLQFLFEYFSETQRNKGNFPGRFSGRQFSNSRSEMNVSTLELGDSALYLCASSPEAGSGANVLTFGAGSRLTVL.

The chain is built from TRBV28 and TRBJ2-1; TCRdb returns TRBD2, unconfirmable since there is no DNA. The CDR3 length is 18 residues. From germline, CDR1 is MDHEN and CDR2 SYDVKM. The CDR3 sequence is CASSFPLTSGGDDGEQFF.

The V gene is TRBV20-1, the J gene TRBJ2-1; TCRdb outputs TRBD2, but without DNA this stays unchecked. Germline V lookup: CDR1 DFQATT, CDR2 SNEGSKA (reference sequence). CDR3 length: 16 amino acids. CDR3 region: CSARDGVRTSGPEQFF.

The V and J genes are TRBV27 and TRBJ1-5. Per germline, CDR1 MNHEY and CDR2 SMNVEV (reference sequence). CDR3 length equals 13 residues. The CDR3 is CASGTQRGQPQHF.

This chain connects TRBV5-6 to TRBJ2-3; TCRdb's D call of TRBD1 is untestable without DNA. The CDR3 is 14 amino acids. CDR1 and CDR2 (germline): SGHDT, YYEEEE. CDR3: CASSSPGAGDTQYF.

This chain uses TRBV20-1 with TRBJ1-3; TCRdb indicates TRBD1, and absent DNA this call remains unverified. The CDR3 contains 13 residues. Germline V gene sequence: CDR1 DFQATT, CDR2 SNEGSKA (reference sequence). The CDR3 protein is CSALGQGRNTIYF.

The chain uses TRBV7-7 and TRBJ2-1; TCRdb designates TRBD1, a call that cannot be tested without DNA. Looked up from germline, CDR1 is SSHAT and CDR2 is FNYEAQ (reference sequence). The CDR3 is 15 amino acids. The CDR3 protein is CASSSTYGGYNEQFF.

J is TRBJ1-1 and V is TRBV6-2 or TRBV6-3; the TCRdb D gene call, TRBD1, has no DNA to confirm it. CDR1 is MNHEY and CDR2 is SVGEGT in the germline V gene. There are 12 residues in the CDR3. The CDR3 spells CASGRVGTEAFF.

The gene calls are TRBV20-1 and TRBJ2-3; TCRdb designates TRBD2, a call that cannot be tested without DNA. Germline CDR1 reads DFQATT; CDR2 reads SNEGSKA (reference sequence). The CDR3 extends over 13 amino acids. The CDR3 loop reads CSARGGRSDTQYF.

This chain joins TRBV5-1 and TRBJ1-5; TCRdb's D call of TRBD1 is untestable without DNA. Germline assignment: CDR1 SGHRS and CDR2 YFSETQ. The length of the CDR3 is 15 residues. The CDR3 protein is CASSLTGAGNQPQHF. The whole variable domain, filled in from reference TRBV5-1 and TRBJ1-5, reads KAGVTQTPRYLIKTRGQQVTLSCSPISGHRSVSWYQQTPGQGLQFLFEYFSETQRNKGNFPGRFSGRQFSNSRSEMNVSTLELGDSALYLCASSLTGAGNQPQHFGDGTRLSIL.

V gene TRBV6-6 combines with J gene TRBJ1-2. This CDR3 is built from 11 residues. Germline V CDR1 and CDR2: MNHNY, SVGAGI (reference sequence). The CDR3 is CASDGVDGYTF.

This rearrangement joins TRBV6-2 or TRBV6-3 to TRBJ2-1; TCRdb designates TRBD2, a call that cannot be tested without DNA. Germline V CDR1 and CDR2: MNHEY, SVGEGT. The CDR3 has 19 residues. The CDR3 reads CASRVGLAGAGGGYNEQFF.

This chain connects TRBV12-3 or TRBV12-4 to TRBJ2-1. This CDR3 is 12 amino acids long. CDR3 loop: CASSLRFAEQFF.

The chain joins TRBV19 to TRBJ2-1; TCRdb designates TRBD2, a call that cannot be tested without DNA. Germline CDR1 is LNHDA and CDR2 is SQIVND (reference sequence). This CDR3 is 16 amino acids long. This chain's CDR3 is CASSITGTSATNEQFF.

V and J are TRBV20-1 and TRBJ2-7; the D gene TCRdb calls, TRBD1, cannot be checked with no DNA. Germline V CDR1 and CDR2: DFQATT, SNEGSKA (reference sequence). The CDR3 contains 17 residues. The CDR3 sequence: CSASSRTELAFSYEQYF.

The V call is TRBV4-1, the J call TRBJ2-7; TCRdb's D call, TRBD2, is unchecked because there is no DNA. Germline CDR1 is MGHRA and CDR2 is YSYEKL. This CDR3 contains 15 residues. CDR3 loop: CASSSGLAGTYEQYF.

The chain couples TRBV20-1 to TRBJ1-4. Germline values: CDR1 DFQATT, CDR2 SNEGSKA (reference sequence). The CDR3 covers 14 residues. The CDR3 loop is CSANRVATNEKLFF.

V is TRBV5-1 and J is TRBJ1-2; TCRdb's assignment of TRBD1 cannot be checked, as there is no DNA. This CDR3 is built from 12 residues. The V gene's germline CDR1 is SGHRS and CDR2 YFSETQ. Here the CDR3 reads CASSEGHLGYTF. Together with reference TRBV5-1 and TRBJ1-2, the CDR3 gives the full variable domain: KAGVTQTPRYLIKTRGQQVTLSCSPISGHRSVSWYQQTPGQGLQFLFEYFSETQRNKGNFPGRFSGRQFSNSRSEMNVSTLELGDSALYLCASSEGHLGYTFGSGTRLTVV.

The chain combines TRBV10-3 with TRBJ2-3; TCRdb designates TRBD1, a call that cannot be tested without DNA. This CDR3 is built from 16 residues. CDR1 is ENHRY and CDR2 is SYGVKD in the germline V gene. CDR3 in amino acids: CAISTRDRVGADTQYF.